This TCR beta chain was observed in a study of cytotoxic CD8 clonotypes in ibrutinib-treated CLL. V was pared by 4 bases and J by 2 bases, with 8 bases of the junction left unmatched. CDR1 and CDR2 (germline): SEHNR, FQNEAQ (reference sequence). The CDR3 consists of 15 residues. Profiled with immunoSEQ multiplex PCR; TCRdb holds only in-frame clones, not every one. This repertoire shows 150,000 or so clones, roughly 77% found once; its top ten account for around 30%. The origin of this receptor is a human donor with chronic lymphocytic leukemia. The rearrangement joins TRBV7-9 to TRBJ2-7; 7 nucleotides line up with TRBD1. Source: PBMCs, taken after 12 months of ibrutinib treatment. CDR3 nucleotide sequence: TGTGCCAGCAGCTCCCCGACAGGGAACCCCTACGAGCAGTACTTC. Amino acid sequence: CASSSPTGNPYEQYF.